The clone carrying this T cell receptor beta chain was counted only a few times. Its cognate antigen is unknown. Via MiXCR, TCRdb re-called the reads, giving one row per CDR3 protein. This table has about 360,000 distinct CDR3 sequences, about a third appearing once. This entry is derived from a study of T cell repertoires in cytomegalovirus infection. This CDR3 is 20 amino acids long. Germline CDR1 is MDHEN and CDR2 is SYDVKM. V lost 4 bases to trimming and J lost 0 bases; unmatched junction nucleotides: 9. J is TRBJ2-6 and V is TRBV28, with 13 nucleotides matching TRBD2. Sequencing was performed on cultured PBMCs, taken from culture after CMV antigen stimulation. The clonotype was recovered from a human donor in good health (CMV status not recorded). Some clones in this sample may be carry-over from other donors' samples. Written as DNA, the CDR3 is TGTGCCAGCAGTTCGACCCGGGGACTAGCGGGACTCTCTGGGGCCAACGTCCTGACTTTC. Translating it yields CASSSTRGLAGLSGANVLTF.